A selection of T cell receptor beta chains follows, all from one sample in a study of regulatory T cells in long-lasting Graves disease. TCRdb re-derived calls from the multiplex PCR reads in MiXCR, one entry per CDR3 protein. The sample has 440,000 or so distinct CDR3 sequences, approximately 15% seen once; the top ten hold over 15%. A further study also used this sample, focusing on T cells in Graves' hyperthyroidism and ophthalmopathy.

The material was peripheral blood mononuclear cells (PBMCs), obtained at new diagnosis, from a patient treated with antithyroid drugs. The receptors derive from a woman younger than 45 with Graves disease. Both conserved end residues are part of each CDR3. D genes are given only for firm matches. Where a row states a size, it is once, few, many or the class of an expanded clone; other rows omit it.

J gene: TRBJ1-1
D gene: .
V gene: TRBV7-6
clone size: many
CDR3 DNA: TGTGCCAGCAGCTTAGGGCTCGTGAACACTGAAGCTTTCTTT
CDR3 protein: CASSLGLVNTEAFF

J gene: TRBJ1-2
D gene: .
V gene: TRBV30
clone size: many
CDR3 DNA: TGTGCCTGGTCGGACGGGTTTATCTATGGCTACACCTTC
CDR3 protein: CAWSDGFIYGYTF

J gene: TRBJ1-5
D gene: .
V gene: TRBV2
clone size: many
CDR3 DNA: TGTGCCAGCAGTGTAGCCAGGGACAATCAGCCCCAGCATTTT
CDR3 protein: CASSVARDNQPQHF

J gene: TRBJ1-5
D gene: .
V gene: TRBV30
clone size: .
CDR3 DNA: TGTGCCTGGAGTAATGAGGAGCTCCTACAGCATTTT
CDR3 protein: CAWSNEELLQHF

J gene: TRBJ1-5
D gene: .
V gene: TRBV30
clone size: many
CDR3 DNA: TGTGCCTGGGGAAGCCAGGGGAATCAGCCCCAGCATTTT
CDR3 protein: CAWGSQGNQPQHF

J gene: TRBJ1-5
D gene: .
V gene: TRBV6-1
clone size: few
CDR3 DNA: TGTGCCAGCAGTACAGGAAACAATCAGCCCCAGCATTTT
CDR3 protein: CASSTGNNQPQHF

J gene: TRBJ2-3
D gene: TRBD2
V gene: TRBV9
clone size: .
CDR3 DNA: TGTGCCAGCAGCGTAGGACCTTTAGCGGGAGACCTTCGGGATACGCGGTATTTT
CDR3 protein: CASSVGPLAGDLRDTRYF

J gene: TRBJ1-2
D gene: .
V gene: TRBV29-1
clone size: few
CDR3 DNA: TGCAGCGTGTCCGGCACAGTTCAAGCTAACTATGGCTACACCTTC
CDR3 protein: CSVSGTVQANYGYTF

J gene: TRBJ2-6
D gene: TRBD1
V gene: TRBV7-3
clone size: few
CDR3 DNA: TGTGCCAGCAGCTTAACCTCGACAGGGGACGTCCTGACTTTC
CDR3 protein: CASSLTSTGDVLTF

J gene: TRBJ2-3
D gene: .
V gene: TRBV3-1
clone size: many
CDR3 DNA: TGTGCCAGCAAATGGCTCTGCTTGGGGGCAGAGACAGATACGCAGTATTTT
CDR3 protein: CASKWLCLGAETDTQYF

J gene: TRBJ1-2
D gene: .
V gene: TRBV12-3/TRBV12-4
clone size: many
CDR3 DNA: TGTGCCAGCACCATTGGACAGCCCCGCTATGGCTACACCTTC
CDR3 protein: CASTIGQPRYGYTF

J gene: TRBJ2-3
D gene: .
V gene: TRBV20-1
clone size: .
CDR3 DNA: TGCAGTGCTAGAGACCTGGGCAGCTCAGATACGCAGTATTTT
CDR3 protein: CSARDLGSSDTQYF

J gene: TRBJ2-7
D gene: .
V gene: TRBV7-9
clone size: .
CDR3 DNA: TGTGCCAGTAGTTTCGTCGGCATGACCTGCGAGCAGTACTTC
CDR3 protein: CASSFVGMTCEQYF

J gene: TRBJ1-2
D gene: .
V gene: TRBV12-3/TRBV12-4
clone size: many
CDR3 DNA: TGTGCCAGCAGGGAGGGGGGCGGCTACACCTTC
CDR3 protein: CASREGGGYTF

J gene: TRBJ2-1
D gene: TRBD1
V gene: TRBV7-9
clone size: few
CDR3 DNA: TGTGCCAGCAGCTTAGTGCAGGGGGTATACAATGAGCAGTCCTTC
CDR3 protein: CASSLVQGVYNEQSF

J gene: TRBJ2-1
D gene: .
V gene: TRBV24-1
clone size: .
CDR3 DNA: TGTGCCACCTCCTGGGGAATCGGCGGCTACAGTGAGCAGTTCTTC
CDR3 protein: CATSWGIGGYSEQFF

J gene: TRBJ1-2
D gene: .
V gene: TRBV11-2
clone size: many
CDR3 DNA: TGTGCCAGCAGCTTAGAGGACAGAGCACATGGCTACACCTTC
CDR3 protein: CASSLEDRAHGYTF

J gene: TRBJ2-3
D gene: .
V gene: TRBV5-1
clone size: many
CDR3 DNA: TGCGCCAGCAGCTTACGGGGGGCTGGAGATACGCAGTATTTT
CDR3 protein: CASSLRGAGDTQYF

J gene: TRBJ1-1
D gene: .
V gene: TRBV7-3
clone size: many
CDR3 DNA: TGTGCCAGCAGGGTAAATACAGGGAACACTGAAGCTTTCTTT
CDR3 protein: CASRVNTGNTEAFF

J gene: TRBJ2-1
D gene: .
V gene: TRBV12-3/TRBV12-4
clone size: .
CDR3 DNA: TGTGCCAGCAGTTTGATGATATGGAGGATTTCTAAAGACAATGAGCAGTTCTTC
CDR3 protein: CASSLMIWRISKDNEQFF

J gene: TRBJ2-7
D gene: .
V gene: TRBV19
clone size: .
CDR3 DNA: TGTGCCAGTAGTATACCGCGAGGAGGGGCCTCCTACGAGCAGTACTTC
CDR3 protein: CASSIPRGGASYEQYF

J gene: TRBJ2-1
D gene: TRBD2
V gene: TRBV24-1
clone size: few
CDR3 DNA: TGTGCCACCAGTGATTTGTCTACTAGCGGGACAGGCAATGAGCAGTTCTTC
CDR3 protein: CATSDLSTSGTGNEQFF

J gene: TRBJ2-7
D gene: .
V gene: TRBV12-3/TRBV12-4
clone size: .
CDR3 DNA: TGTGCCAGCAGTTCCTCCGGGACTCCTCGAGGCGAGCAGTACTTC
CDR3 protein: CASSSSGTPRGEQYF

J gene: TRBJ2-5
D gene: .
V gene: TRBV12-3/TRBV12-4
clone size: many
CDR3 DNA: TGTGCCAGCAGTTTCGGGCGGTCCCCGGAGTTC
CDR3 protein: CASSFGRSPEF

J gene: TRBJ1-5
D gene: .
V gene: TRBV7-8
clone size: many
CDR3 DNA: TGTGCCAGCAGCTTCTGGGACCAGCCCCAGCATTTT
CDR3 protein: CASSFWDQPQHF

J gene: TRBJ2-1
D gene: TRBD2
V gene: TRBV4-1
clone size: few
CDR3 DNA: TGCGCCAGCAGCCGCGGACTAGCGGGAGATCAGTTCTTC
CDR3 protein: CASSRGLAGDQFF

J gene: TRBJ1-1
D gene: .
V gene: TRBV7-3
clone size: .
CDR3 DNA: TGTGCCAGCAGCTCCAAGGGGGGAACTGAAGCTTTCTTT
CDR3 protein: CASSSKGGTEAFF